A single sample gave rise to the 9 T cell receptor beta chains below, sequenced in a study of control samples from healthy donors and cancer patients. Only in-frame clones appear in the TCRdb table, and some are missing; sequencing was by immunoSEQ multiplex PCR. The sample holds around 110,000 clones, more than 70% seen once. Sequencing input: blood. These TCRs come from a woman between 65 and 79 years old in good health.

V is TRBV19 and J is TRBJ1-3, with D hard to call. CDR3 length: 13 amino acids. Germline assignment: CDR1 LNHDA and CDR2 SQIVND (reference sequence). The V gene lost 11 bases and the J gene lost 4 bases, with 15 bases spanning the gap. Here the CDR3 reads CACVELPGNTIYF. CDR3 nucleotides: TGTGCCTGTGTTGAGCTACCGGGAAACACCATATATTTT.

The chain couples TRBV9 to TRBJ2-1; TRBD2 might be the D (5 bases). This CDR3 spans 14 amino acids. The V gene's germline CDR1 is SGDLS and CDR2 YYNGEE. V dropped 3 bases and J dropped 8 bases, with 15 bases sitting between them. The CDR3 DNA is TGTGCCAGCAGCGGAGGGCTAATCCGCGATGAGCAGTTCTTC. It is translated as CASSGGLIRDEQFF.

The chain combines TRBV7-2 with TRBJ2-7; 9 bases line up with TRBD2. V dropped 0 bases and J dropped 4; count of bases not matched to a gene: 7. CDR3 length equals 16 residues. Germline V gene data show CDR1 as SGHTA and CDR2 as FQGNSA. CDR3 amino acids: CASSLASGGGRYEQYF. CDR3 nucleotides: TGTGCCAGCAGCTTAGCTAGCGGGGGTGGTCGTTACGAGCAGTACTTC. The complete variable domain, with remaining parts taken from reference TRBV7-2 and TRBJ2-7, reads GAGVSQSPSNKVTEKGKDVELRCDPISGHTALYWYRQSLGQGLEFLIYFQGNSAPDKSGLPSDRFSAERTGGSVSTLTIQRTQQEDSAVYLCASSLASGGGRYEQYFGPGTRLTVT.

CDR3 sequence (DNA): TGTGCCATCAGTGGTAGGACAGGGGGGAACACTGAAGCTTTCTTT. It specifies CAISGRTGGNTEAFF. The V gene is TRBV10-3, the J gene TRBJ1-1; 10 bases map to TRBD1. Germline CDR1 and CDR2: ENHRY and SYGVKD. The CDR3 is made up of 15 amino acids. Unmatched junction bases numbered 3, after V lost 4 bases and J lost 1 base.

As DNA, the CDR3 is TGCGCCAGCAGCTTTGGTAGCGGGGGATCCTACGAGCAGTACTTC. This gives the protein CASSFGSGGSYEQYF. The chain combines TRBV5-1 with TRBJ2-7; 9 bases match TRBD2. This CDR3 is built from 15 residues. V trimming: 2 bases; J trimming: 1 base; junction bases outside the gene matches: 4. Per germline, CDR1 SGHRS and CDR2 YFSETQ. Variable domain in full (rest from reference TRBV5-1 and TRBJ2-7): KAGVTQTPRYLIKTRGQQVTLSCSPISGHRSVSWYQQTPGQGLQFLFEYFSETQRNKGNFPGRFSGRQFSNSRSEMNVSTLELGDSALYLCASSFGSGGSYEQYFGPGTRLTVT.

The V gene is TRBV5-1, the J gene TRBJ2-2, with TRBD2 identical over 11 bases. Germline V gene lookup returns CDR1 SGHRS and CDR2 YFSETQ. This CDR3 is built from 17 residues. V shed 4 bases, J shed 5 bases, and the junction held 10 bases outside the gene matches. The CDR3 DNA is TGCGCCAGCAGCCACCCCTCTAGCGGGGGGCGGACCGGGGAGCTGTTTTTT. Translation: CASSHPSSGGRTGELFF.

V gene TRBV5-4 combines with J gene TRBJ1-2; TRBD1 matches at 12 bases. Per germline, CDR1 SGHNT and CDR2 YYREEE (reference sequence). V lost 4 bases to trimming and J lost 3 bases; unmatched junction nucleotides: 13. The CDR3 extends over 18 amino acids. The CDR3 DNA reads TGTGCCAGCAGCGGCGGGACAGGGGGCTCCCCAGGGCACTATGGCTACACCTTC. It specifies CASSGGTGGSPGHYGYTF.

The rearrangement uses TRBV4-2 and TRBJ2-3; TRBD2 agrees at 8 bases. Germline CDR1 reads LGHNA; CDR2 reads YNFKEQ. V trimming: 8 bases; J trimming: 2 bases; junction bases outside the gene matches: 3. There are 13 residues in the CDR3. The CDR3 DNA follows: TGTGCCAGCCAGACTAGCGACACAGATACGCAGTATTTT. This codes for CASQTSDTDTQYF.

The rearrangement uses TRBV2 and TRBJ2-6; 8 bases match TRBD1. Germline assignment: CDR1 SNHLY and CDR2 FYNNEI. The CDR3 has 18 amino acids. Losses at the gene ends were 2 bases for V and 2 bases for J; bases not matched to a gene: 8. Written as DNA, the CDR3 is TGTGCCAGCAGTGAAAGGTGGACAGGGTCTCCTGGGGCCAACGTCCTGACTTTC. Its protein is CASSERWTGSPGANVLTF.